The T cell receptor (beta chain) under discussion was sequenced for a study of OX40 agonist ivuxolimab in advanced cancers. The data were produced by immunoSEQ multiplex PCR, yet TCRdb's version contains in-frame clones alone and is incomplete. The data hold about 79,000 clones, with roughly 90% observed a single time. The CDR3 covers 14 residues. The germline gives CDR1 MNHEY, CDR2 SMNVEV (reference sequence). The J segment lost 7 bases and the V segment lost 4 bases, leaving 5 bases of the junction unmatched. This clone was counted a single time. This material consisted of CD4+ or CD8+ T cells sorted from blood, taken in a trial of the OX40 agonist ivuxolimab. The source is an adult with an advanced solid tumor such as melanoma, head and neck, liver or kidney cancer. The chain couples TRBV27 to TRBJ2-2, with 8 bases aligning to TRBD2. The CDR3 region is CASSSRLAGGELFF. In DNA, the CDR3 is TGTGCCAGCAGTTCCCGGCTAGCGGGCGGGGAGCTGTTTTTT.